The next 25 T cell receptor beta chains were all read from a single sample in a study of blood T cells in healthy people across ages. The second PCR ran about 6 to 12 cycles with a sample-barcoded 5' primer and J-beta primers. TCRdb reanalysed the 5' RACE reads using MiXCR and keeps one entry per CDR3 protein. The sample has roughly 1.9 million distinct CDR3 sequences, about 39% seen once. Sequenced material: blood. All receptors derive from a human donor in good health.

The chain combines TRBV25-1 with TRBJ2-1; D gene uncertain. Trimming removed 4 bases from V and 11 bases from J, with 15 bases in between. This CDR3 has 13 residues. CDR1 is MGHDK and CDR2 is SYGVNS in the germline V gene. The CDR3: CASSARVNSQQFF. CDR3 nucleotide sequence: TGTGCCAGCAGTGCCCGCGTTAACTCTCAGCAGTTCTTC. Full variable domain (rest looked up from reference TRBV25-1 and TRBJ2-1): EADIYQTPRYLVIGTGKKITLECSQTMGHDKMYWYQQDPGMELHLIHYSYGVNSTEKGDLSSESTVSRIRTEHFPLTLESARPSHTSQYLCASSARVNSQQFFGPGTRLTVL.

V and J are TRBV4-1 and TRBJ2-2, with 8 bases fitting TRBD2. The CDR3 loop spans 17 amino acids. Trimming took 5 bases from V and 5 from J; bases not matched to a gene: 13. Germline CDR1 reads MGHRA; CDR2 reads YSYEKL. CDR3 sequence reads: CASSRSGGLGSTGELFF. In DNA form, the CDR3 reads TGCGCCAGCAGCAGAAGCGGGGGCCTAGGATCAACCGGGGAGCTGTTTTTT.

This clonotype showed up just a few times. This chain joins TRBV7-3 and TRBJ2-5, with TRBD2 matching over 10 bases. From germline, CDR1 is SGHTA and CDR2 FQGTGA. The length of the CDR3 is 18 residues. V shed 4 bases, J shed 2 bases, and the junction held 13 bases outside the gene matches. CDR3 nucleotides: TGTGCCAGCAGCTCGAATGGACTAGCGGATAACTTACAAGAGACCCAGTACTTC. Its translation is CASSSNGLADNLQETQYF.

This clonotype came up a few times. The chain is built from TRBV4-3 and TRBJ2-3; perhaps TRBD1 as D (5 bases). This CDR3 region has 16 residues. CDR1 LGHNA and CDR2 YSLEER come from the germline V gene. The V end was cut by 2 bases, the J end by 1 base, with 13 bases between. CDR3 nucleotide sequence: TGCGCCAGCAGCCAAAGACCAGACAGCCGCACAGATACGCAGTATTTT. Translated: CASSQRPDSRTDTQYF.

V and J are TRBV5-1 and TRBJ2-7; 7 bases agree with TRBD2. The CDR3 totals 15 residues. Trimming took 0 bases from V and 3 from J; bases not matched to a gene: 6. Germline V gene sequence: CDR1 SGHRS, CDR2 YFSETQ. DNA for the CDR3: TGCGCCAGCAGCTTGGGTCTAGCGGATGACTACGAGCAGTACTTC. It encodes CASSLGLADDYEQYF.

The chain carries TRBV28 and TRBJ1-6, with D uncertain. V lost 3 bases and J 2 bases, leaving 14 bases between the germline ends. The length of the CDR3 is 17 residues. Germline V gene lookup returns CDR1 MDHEN and CDR2 SYDVKM. DNA of the CDR3: TGTGCCAGCAGTTTCGGAGGGCCCAGCACCTATAATTCACCCCTCCACTTT. Protein sequence: CASSFGGPSTYNSPLHF.

This clonotype was seen a handful of times. The junction departs from the called germline gene at one end, perhaps through a read error. V usage is TRBV3-1 and J usage is TRBJ2-5; D is uncertain. Per the germline V gene, CDR1 is LGHDT and CDR2 is YNNKEL (reference sequence). There are 11 residues in the CDR3. In nucleotides, the CDR3 is TGTGCCAGCGCCCTCGCAGAGACCCAGTATTTC. It yields the protein CASALAETQYF.

The chain couples TRBV6-2 or TRBV6-3 to TRBJ1-2; 7 bases align to TRBD1. Germline trimming cut 8 bases from V and 5 bases from J; bases unmatched to any gene: 11. In germline, CDR1 is MNHEY, CDR2 SVGEGT. This CDR3 is 14 amino acids long. CDR3 sequence reads: CASEDRRGDYGYTF. The CDR3 region has the DNA TGTGCCAGCGAGGACAGGCGAGGAGATTATGGCTACACCTTC.

Points on this clonotype: This may come from a read error, since a much larger clone is one base off. This chain joins TRBV7-3 and TRBJ2-1, with a weak D call TRBD1 (6 bases). Germline lookup yields CDR1 SGHTA and CDR2 FQGTGA. This CDR3 has 15 residues. This CDR3 reads CASSLGTSSYSEQFF. CDR3 bases: TGTGCCAGCAGCTTAGGGACAAGCTCCTACAGTGAGCAGTTCTTC.

This clonotype was detected a few times. The chain recombines TRBV7-2 with TRBJ1-5; D remains ambiguous. The CDR3 is 12 amino acids. Trimming stripped 9 bases from V and 2 bases from J, with 8 bases between. Germline V CDR1 and CDR2: SGHTA, FQGNSA. DNA of the CDR3: TGTGCCAGTACAGAGCGCAATCAGCCCCAGCATTTT. Translated: CASTERNQPQHF.

The chain employs TRBV4-1 and TRBJ1-1; no clear D gene. The V end lost 3 bases, the J end lost 0 bases, and 8 bases lay between the germline ends. Germline lookup yields CDR1 MGHRA and CDR2 YSYEKL. The CDR3 spans 14 residues. Here the CDR3 reads CASSHTTVNTEAFF. CDR3 coding DNA: TGCGCCAGCAGCCATACGACCGTGAACACTGAAGCTTTCTTT.

This clonotype was observed a handful of times. The chain is built from TRBV4-2 and TRBJ2-5; 9 bases line up with TRBD2. The assigned J gene may be wrong: the sequence end matches TRBJ2-7 better. The germline gives CDR1 LGHNA, CDR2 YNFKEQ. The CDR3 extends over 17 amino acids. CDR3 sequence: CASSQEWSGGLPDEQYF. CDR3 DNA sequence: TGTGCCAGCAGCCAAGAGTGGAGCGGGGGGTTACCCGACGAGCAGTACTTC.

The rearrangement uses TRBV2 and TRBJ2-1; 7 positions match TRBD2. The V and J ends lost 6 bases and 3 bases, in that order; junction bases with no gene match: 5. CDR1 and CDR2 from the germline V gene are SNHLY and FYNNEI. CDR3 size: 14 residues. The CDR3 nucleotides are TGTGCCAGCAGACCCGGGGGGTGCTACAATGAGCAGTTCTTC. Residues: CASRPGGCYNEQFF.

The V and J genes are TRBV15 and TRBJ2-1; 7 nucleotides agree with TRBD1. Germline V gene data show CDR1 as LNHNV and CDR2 as YYDKDF (reference sequence). CDR3 length equals 14 residues. The trim removed 1 base at V and 8 bases at J, leaving 5 bases unmatched. The chain's CDR3 is CATSRGQGIHEQFF. In nucleotides, the CDR3 is TGTGCCACCAGCAGAGGACAGGGAATCCATGAGCAGTTCTTC.

This clonotype was seen a handful of times. The chain combines TRBV2 with TRBJ2-4, with a possible D match to TRBD2 (6 bases). CDR1 is SNHLY and CDR2 is FYNNEI in the germline V gene. V gave up 5 bases and J gave up 4 bases, with 18 bases separating them. CDR3 length equals 16 residues. CDR3 region: CASSPTGSLPKNIQYF. DNA for the CDR3: TGTGCCAGCAGTCCGACCGGGAGCCTTCCTAAAAACATTCAGTACTTC.

The sample holds a few counts of this clonotype. The rearrangement uses TRBV6-5 and TRBJ2-3; 8 nucleotides match TRBD1. V lost 0 bases to trimming and J lost 4 bases; unmatched junction nucleotides: 15. Germline lookup yields CDR1 MNHEY and CDR2 SVGAGI. This CDR3 contains 19 residues. DNA of the CDR3: TGTGCCAGCAGTTACTCCTCTGTCCGGGCGGGACAGGCCCCAGATACGCAGTATTTT. Its translation is CASSYSSVRAGQAPDTQYF.

This chain links TRBV4-3 with TRBJ1-4, with TRBD1 identical over 8 bases. J lost 8 bases, V lost 0 bases, and 20 bases had no gene match. Germline loops: CDR1 LGHNA, CDR2 YSLEER. The CDR3 runs 20 residues. CDR3 loop: CASSQDLLGRGQRFWEKLFF. The CDR3 DNA reads as TGCGCCAGCAGCCAAGATCTTCTCGGCAGGGGGCAACGGTTTTGGGAAAAACTGTTTTTT.

Note on this clonotype: Mismatch with germline at one junction end may stem from a read error. The V gene is TRBV20-1, the J gene TRBJ1-2; D is uncertain. This CDR3 comprises 12 residues. Germline-derived CDR1 and CDR2 are DFQATT and SNEGSKA (reference sequence). CDR3 sequence reads: CRASKANYGYTF. The CDR3 nucleotides are TGCAGGGCTAGTAAAGCTAACTATGGCTACACCTTC.

The chain links TRBV29-1 to TRBJ1-2, with TRBD1 as a possible D gene (6 bases). Germline V lookup: CDR1 SQVTM, CDR2 ANQGSEA. The CDR3 contains 13 residues. V shed 8 bases and J shed 2 bases, with 15 bases lying between them. CDR3 loop: CSTPTGDNYGYTF. The CDR3 DNA reads TGCAGCACGCCGACAGGAGACAACTATGGCTACACCTTC.

The J gene is TRBJ1-2, the V gene TRBV10-3; D may be TRBD1 (6 bases). Trimming removed 3 bases at V and 3 bases at J, with 11 bases between. Germline V gene sequence: CDR1 ENHRY, CDR2 SYGVKD. This CDR3 contains 14 residues. The CDR3 protein is CAISDLQGDYGYTF. The CDR3 DNA is TGTGCCATCAGTGATTTACAGGGCGACTATGGCTACACCTTC.

The V gene is TRBV20-1, the J gene TRBJ1-2; possible D gene TRBD1, 6 bases. This CDR3 has 13 amino acids. Germline V gene lookup returns CDR1 DFQATT and CDR2 SNEGSKA (reference sequence). With 3 bases removed from V and 5 bases from J, the gap between germline ends came to 13 bases. CDR3 DNA: TGCAGTGCTAGCCCCGGGACAAGTTATGGCTACACCTTC. Translated: CSASPGTSYGYTF.

This clonotype was recorded many times. The V gene is TRBV12-3 or TRBV12-4, the J gene TRBJ2-7; D is ambiguous. The CDR3 totals 13 residues. Trimming removed 4 bases at V and 2 bases at J, with 9 bases between. The CDR3 loop reads CASSSDLPYEQYF. CDR3 in DNA: TGTGCCAGCAGTTCCGACTTACCCTACGAGCAGTACTTC.

The chain carries TRBV6-5 and TRBJ1-4; the D is unclear. V lost 0 bases and J 7 bases, leaving 12 bases between the germline ends. CDR3 length: 15 amino acids. Germline V gene data show CDR1 as MNHEY and CDR2 as SVGAGI. The CDR3 DNA is TGTGCCAGCAGTTACTCGTACCAAATGAGTGAAAAACTGTTTTTT. This sequence encodes CASSYSYQMSEKLFF.

The chain couples TRBV7-9 to TRBJ1-2, with 7 bases that match TRBD1. Germline trimming cut 5 bases from V and 6 bases from J; bases unmatched to any gene: 12. From germline, CDR1 is SEHNR and CDR2 FQNEAQ (reference sequence). The CDR3 loop spans 15 amino acids. The CDR3 DNA reads TGTGCCAGCAGCGCGGAACGACAGGGTTGGGATGGCTACACCTTC. Translated, it gives CASSAERQGWDGYTF. The full variable domain, completed using reference TRBV7-9 and TRBJ1-2, is DTGVSQNPRHKITKRGQNVTFRCDPISEHNRLYWYRQTLGQGPEFLTYFQNEAQLEKSRLLSDRFSAERPKGSFSTLEIQRTEQGDSAMYLCASSAERQGWDGYTFGSGTRLTVV.

Details on this clonotype: The junction departs from the called germline gene at one end, perhaps through a read error. V and J are TRBV7-9 and TRBJ2-7; 10 nucleotides match TRBD2. The germline V gene encodes CDR1 SEHNR and CDR2 FQNEAQ (reference sequence). The CDR3 runs 12 residues. CDR3 bases: TGTGCCAGCAGCGAAGGGACTAGCGAGGAGTACTTC. This sequence encodes CASSEGTSEEYF.